The 21 T cell receptor beta chains given below trace back to one sample, sequenced in a study of patients and donors after allogeneic stem cell transplantation. TCRdb reprocessed the RT-PCR reads via MiXCR and lists one record per CDR3 protein. The data hold around 9,000 distinct CDR3 sequences, with 3% to 4.5% observed a single time. The sample comprised blood, either unsorted or a sorted T cell fraction (not recorded which). These TCRs come from a human donor who was either an allogeneic HSCT recipient or a stem cell or donor lymphocyte infusion donor (not recorded which). It is not recorded whose cells these are; they may come from a transplant donor.

Ten or more counts support this clonotype. The rearrangement uses TRBV28 and TRBJ2-7; TRBD1 matches 10 bases. After removal of 6 bases from V and 2 bases from J, the junction contained 10 bases not matched to a gene. The CDR3 has 16 residues. Per the germline V gene, CDR1 is MDHEN and CDR2 is SYDVKM. The CDR3 here is CASSRDRGFGAYEQYF. CDR3 nucleotide sequence: TGTGCCAGCAGCCGGGACAGGGGTTTTGGCGCCTACGAGCAGTACTTC.

This clonotype was picked up many times. The rearrangement uses TRBV6-5 and TRBJ2-1; 8 bases are shared with TRBD1. Germline V CDR1 and CDR2: MNHEY, SVGAGI. V dropped 5 bases and J dropped 11; count of bases not matched to a gene: 5. This CDR3 contains 12 residues. CDR3 in DNA: TGTGCCAGCAGTAACAGGGGGGAAAAGCAGTTCTTC. It specifies CASSNRGEKQFF.

This clonotype has a count of ten or more. The rearrangement joins TRBV20-1 to TRBJ2-1; 9 positions match TRBD2. J was trimmed by 8 bases and V by 3 bases; bases with no gene match: 8. This CDR3 is built from 14 residues. Germline-derived CDR1 and CDR2 are DFQATT and SNEGSKA (reference sequence). The CDR3 sequence: CSARLAGSSDEQFF. DNA of the CDR3: TGCAGTGCTAGGCTAGCGGGATCTTCGGATGAGCAGTTCTTC.

The sample holds many counts of this clonotype. The chain links TRBV5-4 to TRBJ2-1; 8 bases are shared with TRBD2. Looked up from germline, CDR1 is SGHNT and CDR2 is YYREEE (reference sequence). The CDR3 covers 15 residues. V trimming: 3 bases; J trimming: 8 bases; junction bases outside the gene matches: 10. CDR3 loop: CASSSPGLDIYEQFF. DNA of the CDR3: TGTGCCAGCAGCTCACCGGGACTAGATATCTATGAGCAGTTCTTC. The complete variable domain, with remaining parts taken from reference TRBV5-4 and TRBJ2-1, reads ETGVTQSPTHLIKTRGQQVTLRCSSQSGHNTVSWYQQALGQGPQFIFQYYREEENGRGNFPPRFSGLQFPNYSSELNVNALELDDSALYLCASSSPGLDIYEQFFGPGTRLTVL.

By sample fraction, this clonotype is medium-sized (0.01 to 0.1%). V and J are TRBV5-1 and TRBJ1-4; TRBD1 might be the D (5 bases). The CDR3 loop spans 14 amino acids. The V gene lost 4 bases and the J gene lost 7 bases, with 14 bases spanning the gap. Germline V gene sequence: CDR1 SGHRS, CDR2 YFSETQ. For the CDR3, the DNA is TGCGCCAGCAGCCTTGAGGGACGCCTTGAAAAACTGTTTTTT. Translated: CASSLEGRLEKLFF.

The CDR3 protein is CASRNRQFNSPLHF. The CDR3 DNA follows: TGTGCCAGCAGGAACCGACAGTTTAATTCACCCCTCCACTTT. The chain links TRBV7-9 to TRBJ1-6, with D maybe TRBD1 (5 bases). The V end lost 6 bases, the J end lost 6 bases, and 12 bases lay between the germline ends. From germline, CDR1 is SEHNR and CDR2 FQNEAQ (reference sequence). This CDR3 region has 14 residues.

There are many counts of this clonotype. J is TRBJ1-3 and V is TRBV18; D may be TRBD1 (5 bases). V lost 2 bases and J 5 bases, leaving 10 bases between the germline ends. The CDR3 contains 14 residues. CDR1 is KGHSH, CDR2 LQKENI, per germline. The CDR3 bases are TGTGCCAGCTCACCAGGGGGGAATAGAAACACCATATATTTT. Protein: CASSPGGNRNTIYF.

This clonotype showed up many times. V gene TRBV9 combines with J gene TRBJ2-2; 9 nucleotides agree with TRBD1. The junction had 4 bases not matched to a gene; V was cut back by 7 bases and J by 3 bases. This CDR3 is built from 14 residues. Germline CDR1 SGDLS, CDR2 YYNGEE. CDR3 DNA: TGTGCCAGCGCCGGGACAGGGTACACCGGGGAGCTGTTTTTT. It is translated as CASAGTGYTGELFF.

The table lists this clonotype with many counts. The J gene is TRBJ1-2, the V gene TRBV9, with 9 bases matching TRBD1. Germline values: CDR1 SGDLS, CDR2 YYNGEE. The J segment lost 4 bases and the V segment lost 3 bases, leaving 7 bases of the junction unmatched. The CDR3 consists of 15 residues. CDR3 in DNA: TGTGCCAGCAGCGCTCAACAGGGGGCGACCTATGGCTACACCTTC. Translation gives CASSAQQGATYGYTF.

Ten or more counts support this clonotype. The rearrangement links TRBV4-2 to TRBJ2-1, with a tentative D call TRBD2 (6 bases). The V end lost 2 bases, the J end lost 9 bases, and 23 bases lay between the germline ends. The CDR3 length is 17 residues. Germline CDR1 LGHNA, CDR2 YNFKEQ. CDR3 sequence: CASSQNQRATWWGEQFF. CDR3 DNA sequence: TGTGCCAGCAGCCAAAACCAGCGGGCCACGTGGTGGGGTGAGCAGTTCTTC.

This clonotype was counted many times. This CDR3 reads CASSLTYGGAAGELFF. CDR3 bases: TGTGCCAGCAGCTTAACGTACGGGGGTGCAGCCGGGGAGCTGTTTTTT. The chain links TRBV7-3 to TRBJ2-2; D is possibly TRBD2 (6 bases). V shed 0 bases and J shed 6 bases, with 14 bases lying between them. CDR3 length equals 16 residues. Germline CDR1 reads SGHTA; CDR2 reads FQGTGA.

In this sample, this clonotype turned up many times. The CDR3 loop reads CASSQDHDYPTARRAPLHF. The DNA of the CDR3 is TGCGCCAGCAGCCAAGATCACGATTATCCGACAGCCCGACGGGCACCCCTCCACTTT. The V gene is TRBV4-1, the J gene TRBJ1-6; D may be TRBD1 (5 bases). V gave up 0 bases and J gave up 11 bases, with 26 bases separating them. Germline loops: CDR1 MGHRA, CDR2 YSYEKL. The CDR3 contains 19 residues.

In its sample, this clonotype was seen many times. The chain recombines TRBV24-1 with TRBJ2-1; the match to TRBD1 covers 7 bases. Looked up from germline, CDR1 is KGHDR and CDR2 is SFDVKD. The CDR3 contains 15 residues. Germline trimming cut 4 bases from V and 5 bases from J; bases unmatched to any gene: 7. The CDR3 DNA follows: TGTGCCACCAGTGACCAAAGTACAGGGGACAATGAGCAGTTCTTC. It specifies CATSDQSTGDNEQFF.

This clonotype was detected ten times or more. The chain links TRBV28 to TRBJ1-1, with TRBD1 as a possible D gene (5 bases). Looked up from germline, CDR1 is MDHEN and CDR2 is SYDVKM. The CDR3 spans 15 residues. V lost 4 bases to trimming and J lost 6 bases, with 18 bases between them. CDR3 in amino acids: CASSSQGTLGSEAFF. In nucleotides, the CDR3 is TGTGCCAGCAGTTCCCAAGGGACCTTAGGCTCTGAAGCTTTCTTT.

In this sample, this clonotype turned up many times. The chain combines TRBV7-2 with TRBJ2-3; 13 bases are shared with TRBD2. The CDR3 covers 16 residues. V gave up 4 bases and J gave up 1 base; unmatched junction bases: 2. The germline gives CDR1 SGHTA, CDR2 FQGNSA. The DNA for the CDR3 is TGTGCCAGCAGCTCACTAGCGGGAGGGGGCACAGATACGCAGTATTTT. This codes for CASSSLAGGGTDTQYF.

This clonotype was observed many times. This sequence joins TRBV7-9 and TRBJ1-1; D is uncertain. Between the trimmed V and J ends, which lost 2 bases and 1 base, there was a span of 5 bases. The CDR3 contains 13 residues. Germline CDR1 is SEHNR and CDR2 is FQNEAQ (reference sequence). CDR3 coding DNA: TGTGCCAGCAGCTTATTTGGGAACACTGAAGCTTTCTTT. This sequence encodes CASSLFGNTEAFF.

Many counts were recorded for this clonotype. The V and J genes are TRBV28 and TRBJ2-4; the D is unclear. Germline V lookup: CDR1 MDHEN, CDR2 SYDVKM. The CDR3 has 12 amino acids. Trimming removed 2 bases at V and 7 bases at J, with 6 bases between. In DNA, the CDR3 is TGTGCCAGCAGTTTACCCGGGAACATTCAGTACTTC. Translation gives CASSLPGNIQYF.

This clonotype was counted ten times or more. The V and J genes are TRBV6-2 or TRBV6-3 and TRBJ2-1; possibly TRBD2 for D (6 bases). CDR3 length equals 15 residues. V dropped 5 bases and J dropped 5 bases, with 16 bases sitting between them. Germline lookup yields CDR1 MNHEY and CDR2 SVGEGT. Here the CDR3 reads CASSLASGWDNEQFF. The CDR3 region has the DNA TGTGCCAGCAGTCTAGCGTCGGGTTGGGACAATGAGCAGTTCTTC.

This clonotype was seen ten or more times. The chain couples TRBV6-5 to TRBJ2-1; the match to TRBD2 covers 7 bases. Germline V gives CDR1 MNHEY, CDR2 SVGAGI. The trim removed 2 bases at V and 3 bases at J, leaving 16 bases unmatched. The CDR3 length is 19 residues. CDR3 loop: CASSYPSKGGGRFYNEQFF. The CDR3 region has the DNA TGTGCCAGCAGTTACCCCTCGAAGGGTGGCGGGAGATTCTACAATGAGCAGTTCTTC.

This clonotype was recorded at least ten times. The V call is TRBV7-9, the J call TRBJ2-5; 7 bases are a match to TRBD1. The CDR3 totals 13 residues. The germline gives CDR1 SEHNR, CDR2 FQNEAQ (reference sequence). The junction had 7 bases not matched to a gene; V was cut back by 5 bases and J by 7 bases. CDR3 nucleotide sequence: TGTGCCAGCAGCCCAGGGGGAAAGGGGACCCAGTACTTC. It specifies CASSPGGKGTQYF.

The chain joins TRBV11-3 to TRBJ2-5; no clear D gene. The CDR3 sequence is 15 residues long. Trimming stripped 1 base from V and 5 bases from J, with 14 bases between. Germline V lookup: CDR1 SGHNT, CDR2 YENEEA. CDR3 in DNA: TGTGCCAGCAGCTTAGCTCCCCTGAGGTGGGAGACCCAGTACTTC. It yields the protein CASSLAPLRWETQYF.